This TCR beta chain was sequenced for a study of T cell responses to AZD1222 COVID-19 vaccine (dated by TCRdb to 2020 to 2023). Regarding the research as a whole: AZD1222 recipients with second doses at about 4 weeks or about 12 weeks were pooled, because spike-specific TCR depth and breadth did not differ between schedules. TCR sequencing was performed for roughly 250 trial participants, of whom about 200 were given two doses of AZD1222 and 26 were given two doses of MenACWY control vaccine. Trial participants were enrolled into age subgroups of 18-55, 56-69 and 70-plus years, which contained 148, 28 and 57 TCR-sequenced participants, respectively.

This clone was seen just once. It has no known antigen specificity. No qualities accompany the bases; no much larger clone lies one base away. The study at large found these results: A significant rise in spike-specific TCR breadth and depth was observed after two AZD1222 doses relative to day 0 and relative to MenACWY recipients. The vaccine-associated CD4 TCRs covered the entire spike protein, and the dominant responses fell in regions 160-218 and 743-854. Only six AZD1222 recipients were SARS-CoV-2 seropositive at baseline, limiting conclusions about previously exposed vaccinees. In the small 56-69-year group, the increase in depth fell short of significance, most likely because of low power. Because no day 14 peak-response samples were available, the repertoires could be characterized only after the peak T cell response. Participants were mostly white British, with more females than males. The authors suggested clonal diversity may have been underestimated. Reportedly, close to half of the unique spike-specific TCRs recognized epitopes lying outside the regions that are mutated in the B.1.351 and B.1.1.7 variants.

CDR1 is given as MNHEY and CDR2 as SMNVEV, both from the germline V gene (reference sequence). V and J lose 5 bases and 4 bases, and a span of 14 bases separates them. CDR3 length: 14 amino acids, cysteine to phenylalanine. Only the CDR3 region is kept as DNA, spanning 42 bases read in frame from base 1. This specimen's time point label, per the study, means: baseline before first vaccination. Vaccinee samples came from UK trials COV001 and COV002, including a single-blind randomized controlled phase 2/3 trial of AZD1222 (ChAdOx1 nCoV-19) in healthy adults. Trial participant PBMC samples were collected at day 0 and day 28 after the second dose for TCRbeta chain sequencing. The CDR3 regions of human TCRbeta chains were analyzed by immunosequencing. The authors' analysis ran thus. Repertoire TCRs were checked for matches against a reference library of SARS-CoV-2-specific TCRs that had been generated using the MIRA antigen-specificity platform. Breadth meant the fraction of unique TCRs that were SARS-CoV-2-associated, whereas depth meant the fraction of total T cells that were SARS-CoV-2-associated. Using the MIRA data, each spike-specific TCR was assigned both to the spike region to which the TCR was reactive and to a CD4 or CD8 class. Log10-transformed breadth and depth values were compared by one-way ANOVA with Sidak's multiple comparisons tests. This is the immuneACCESS table as TCRdb keeps it, with only in-frame sequences that have V and J called. A part of the clones is gone; compared with another copy, unresolved V genes explain less than half, and the rest is unexplained. V, J and clone size are taken as reported in that table, and D and trimming were inferred from the DNA itself. The sample records about 110,000 clones, about four fifths of which are singletons. Roughly 10% of the sample rests with the top ten.

The material was peripheral blood, obtained on day 0 of AZD1222 vaccination. Here the chain combines TRBV27 and TRBJ1-2; the D gene assignment is ambiguous. The clonotype comes from an adult in good health. In nucleotide form, the sequence is TGTGCCAGCAGTATTCACCCACAGTTCTATGGCTACACCTTC. Its protein product is CASSIHPQFYGYTF.